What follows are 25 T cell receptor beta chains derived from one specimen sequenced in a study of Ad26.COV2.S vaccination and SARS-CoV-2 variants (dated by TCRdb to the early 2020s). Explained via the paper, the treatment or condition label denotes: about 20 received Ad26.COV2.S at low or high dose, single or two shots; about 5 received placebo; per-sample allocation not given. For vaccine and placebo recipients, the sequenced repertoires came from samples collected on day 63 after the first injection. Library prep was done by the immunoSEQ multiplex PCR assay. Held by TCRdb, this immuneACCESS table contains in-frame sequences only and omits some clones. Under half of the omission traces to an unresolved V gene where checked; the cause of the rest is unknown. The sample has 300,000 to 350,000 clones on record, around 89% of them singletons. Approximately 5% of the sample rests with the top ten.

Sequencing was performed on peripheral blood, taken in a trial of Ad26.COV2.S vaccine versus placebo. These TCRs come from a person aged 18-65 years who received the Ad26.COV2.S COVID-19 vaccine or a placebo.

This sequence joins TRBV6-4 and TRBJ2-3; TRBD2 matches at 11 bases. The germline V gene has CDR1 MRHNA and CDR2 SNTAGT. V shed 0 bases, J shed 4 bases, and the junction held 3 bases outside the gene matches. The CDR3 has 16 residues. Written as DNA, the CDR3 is TGTGCCAGCAGTGACTCGAGTAGCGGGGGGGCAGATACGCAGTATTTT. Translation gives CASSDSSSGGADTQYF.

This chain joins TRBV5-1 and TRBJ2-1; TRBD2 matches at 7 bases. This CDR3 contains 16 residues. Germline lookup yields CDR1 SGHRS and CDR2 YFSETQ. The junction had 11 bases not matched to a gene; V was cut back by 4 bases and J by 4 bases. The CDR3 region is CASSPIPGLRYNEQFF. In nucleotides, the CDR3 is TGCGCCAGCAGCCCCATTCCGGGACTACGTTACAATGAGCAGTTCTTC. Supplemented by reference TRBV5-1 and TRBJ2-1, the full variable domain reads KAGVTQTPRYLIKTRGQQVTLSCSPISGHRSVSWYQQTPGQGLQFLFEYFSETQRNKGNFPGRFSGRQFSNSRSEMNVSTLELGDSALYLCASSPIPGLRYNEQFFGPGTRLTVL.

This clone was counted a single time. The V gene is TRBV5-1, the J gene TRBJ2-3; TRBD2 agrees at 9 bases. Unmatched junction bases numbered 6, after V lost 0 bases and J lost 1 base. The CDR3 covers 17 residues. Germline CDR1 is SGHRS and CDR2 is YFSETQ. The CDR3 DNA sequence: TGCGCCAGCAGCTTGGTGGTAGCGGGAGTGGGCACAGATACGCAGTATTTT. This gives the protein CASSLVVAGVGTDTQYF.

In DNA, the CDR3 is TGTGCCAGCAGTGCCCGACAGGATTCAGAAGCTTTCTTT. The encoded protein is CASSARQDSEAFF. The chain recombines TRBV25-1 with TRBJ1-1; D perhaps matches TRBD1 (6 bases). Between the trimmed V and J ends, which lost 4 bases and 8 bases, there was a span of 14 bases. The CDR3 totals 13 residues. Germline V gene data show CDR1 as MGHDK and CDR2 as SYGVNS.

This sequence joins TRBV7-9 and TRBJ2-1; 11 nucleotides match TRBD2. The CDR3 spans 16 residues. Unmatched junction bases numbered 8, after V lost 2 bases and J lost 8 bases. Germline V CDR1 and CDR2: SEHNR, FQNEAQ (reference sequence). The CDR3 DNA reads TGTGCCAGCAGCTTAATAGCGGGAGGGCCGGTACATGAGCAGTTCTTC. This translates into CASSLIAGGPVHEQFF.

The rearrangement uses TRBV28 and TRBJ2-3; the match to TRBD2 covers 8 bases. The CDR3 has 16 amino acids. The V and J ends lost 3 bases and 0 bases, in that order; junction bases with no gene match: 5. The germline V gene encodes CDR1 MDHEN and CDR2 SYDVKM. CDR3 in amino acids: CASSFPSGSSTDTQYF. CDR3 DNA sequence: TGTGCCAGCAGTTTCCCCAGCGGGAGCAGCACAGATACGCAGTATTTT.

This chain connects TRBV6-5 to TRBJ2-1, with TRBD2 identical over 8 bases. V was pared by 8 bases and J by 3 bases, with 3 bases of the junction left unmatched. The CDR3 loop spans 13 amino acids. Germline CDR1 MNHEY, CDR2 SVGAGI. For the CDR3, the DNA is TGTGCCAGCGGCGGGGGGAGCTACAATGAGCAGTTCTTC. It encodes CASGGGSYNEQFF.

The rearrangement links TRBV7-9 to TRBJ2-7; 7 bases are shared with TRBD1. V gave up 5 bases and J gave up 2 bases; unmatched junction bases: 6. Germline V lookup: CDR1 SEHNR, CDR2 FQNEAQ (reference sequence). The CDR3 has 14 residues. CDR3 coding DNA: TGTGCCAGCAGCCCCAAGGGGGCGCCCTACGAGCAGTACTTC. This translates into CASSPKGAPYEQYF.

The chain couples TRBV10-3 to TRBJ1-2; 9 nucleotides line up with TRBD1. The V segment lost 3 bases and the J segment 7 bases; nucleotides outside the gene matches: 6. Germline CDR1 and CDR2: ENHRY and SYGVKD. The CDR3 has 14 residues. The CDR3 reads CAISDPQGAGGYTF. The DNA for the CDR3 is TGTGCCATCAGTGATCCACAGGGGGCGGGTGGCTACACCTTC.

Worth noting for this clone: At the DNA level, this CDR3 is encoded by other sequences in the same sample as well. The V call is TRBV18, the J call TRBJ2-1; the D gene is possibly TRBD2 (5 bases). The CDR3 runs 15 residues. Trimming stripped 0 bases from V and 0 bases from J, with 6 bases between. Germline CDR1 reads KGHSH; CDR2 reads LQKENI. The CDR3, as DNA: TGTGCCAGCTCACCACCGGGAGACTCCTACAATGAGCAGTTCTTC. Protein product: CASSPPGDSYNEQFF.

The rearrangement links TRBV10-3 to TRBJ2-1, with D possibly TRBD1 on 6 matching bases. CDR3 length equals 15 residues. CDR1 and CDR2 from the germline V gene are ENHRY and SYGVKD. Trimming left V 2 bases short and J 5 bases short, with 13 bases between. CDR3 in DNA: TGTGCCATCAGTGAGAGCCAGGGGCAAAACAATGAGCAGTTCTTC. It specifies CAISESQGQNNEQFF.

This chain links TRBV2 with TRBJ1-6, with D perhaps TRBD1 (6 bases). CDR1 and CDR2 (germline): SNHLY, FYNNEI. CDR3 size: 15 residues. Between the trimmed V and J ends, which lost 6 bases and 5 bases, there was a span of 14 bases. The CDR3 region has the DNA TGTGCCAGCAGAGGGGGGTCGGGAGATAATTCACCCCTCCACTTT. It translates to CASRGGSGDNSPLHF.

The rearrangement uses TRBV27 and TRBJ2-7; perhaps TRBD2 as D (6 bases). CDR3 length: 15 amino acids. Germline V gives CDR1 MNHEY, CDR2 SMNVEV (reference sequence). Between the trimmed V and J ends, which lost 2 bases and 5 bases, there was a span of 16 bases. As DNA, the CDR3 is TGTGCCAGCAGTTTAGGGGGACGGGGGAGCCACGAGCAGTACTTC. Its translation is CASSLGGRGSHEQYF.

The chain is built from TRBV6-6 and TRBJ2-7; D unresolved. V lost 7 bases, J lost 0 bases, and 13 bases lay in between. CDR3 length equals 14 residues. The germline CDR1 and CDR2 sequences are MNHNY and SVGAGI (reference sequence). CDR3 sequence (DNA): TGTGCCAGCACCCCCAGTCGGCGCTCCTACGAGCAGTACTTC. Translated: CASTPSRRSYEQYF.

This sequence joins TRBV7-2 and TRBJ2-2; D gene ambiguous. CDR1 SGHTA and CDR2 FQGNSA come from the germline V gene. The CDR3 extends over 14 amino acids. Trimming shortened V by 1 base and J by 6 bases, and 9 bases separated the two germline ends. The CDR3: CASSLVWDSGELFF. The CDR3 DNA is TGTGCCAGCAGCTTAGTGTGGGATTCCGGGGAGCTGTTTTTT.

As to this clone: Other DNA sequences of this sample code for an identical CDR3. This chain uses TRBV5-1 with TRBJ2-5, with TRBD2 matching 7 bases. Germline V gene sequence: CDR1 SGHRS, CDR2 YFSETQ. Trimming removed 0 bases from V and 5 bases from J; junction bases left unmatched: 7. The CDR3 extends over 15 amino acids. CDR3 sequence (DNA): TGCGCCAGCAGCTTGGATTCGGGGGGTGGTGAGACCCAGTACTTC. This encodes CASSLDSGGGETQYF. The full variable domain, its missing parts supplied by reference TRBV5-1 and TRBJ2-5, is KAGVTQTPRYLIKTRGQQVTLSCSPISGHRSVSWYQQTPGQGLQFLFEYFSETQRNKGNFPGRFSGRQFSNSRSEMNVSTLELGDSALYLCASSLDSGGGETQYFGPGTRLLVL.

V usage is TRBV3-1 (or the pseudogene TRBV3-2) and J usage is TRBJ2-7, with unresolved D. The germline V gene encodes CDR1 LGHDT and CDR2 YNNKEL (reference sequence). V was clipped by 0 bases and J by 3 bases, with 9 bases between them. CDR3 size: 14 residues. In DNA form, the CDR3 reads TGTGCCAGCAGCCAAGATCGAGGCAACTACGAGCAGTACTTC. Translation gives CASSQDRGNYEQYF.

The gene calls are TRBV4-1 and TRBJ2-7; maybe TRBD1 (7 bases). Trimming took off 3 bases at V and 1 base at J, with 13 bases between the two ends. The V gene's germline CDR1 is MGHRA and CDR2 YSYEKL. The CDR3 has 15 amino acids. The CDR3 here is CASSQAAGQSYEQYF. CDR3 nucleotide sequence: TGCGCCAGCAGCCAGGCCGCGGGACAGTCCTACGAGCAGTACTTC.

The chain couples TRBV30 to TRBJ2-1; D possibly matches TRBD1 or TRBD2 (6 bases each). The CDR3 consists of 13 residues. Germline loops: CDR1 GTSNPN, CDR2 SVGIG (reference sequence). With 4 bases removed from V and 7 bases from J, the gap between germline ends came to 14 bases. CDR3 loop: CAWTGLGGNEQFF. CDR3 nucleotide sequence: TGTGCCTGGACAGGCTTAGGGGGGAATGAGCAGTTCTTC. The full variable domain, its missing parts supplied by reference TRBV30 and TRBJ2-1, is SQTIHQWPATLVQPVGSPLSLECTVEGTSNPNLYWYRQAAGRGLQLLFYSVGIGQISSEVPQNLSASRPQDRQFILSSKKLLLSDSGFYLCAWTGLGGNEQFFGPGTRLTVL.

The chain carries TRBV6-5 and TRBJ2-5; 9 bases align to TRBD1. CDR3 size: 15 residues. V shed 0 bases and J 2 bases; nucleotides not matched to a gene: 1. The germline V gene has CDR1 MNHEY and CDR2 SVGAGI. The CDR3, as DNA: TGTGCCAGCAGTTACTCAGACAGGGGGCAAGAGACCCAGTACTTC. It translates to CASSYSDRGQETQYF.

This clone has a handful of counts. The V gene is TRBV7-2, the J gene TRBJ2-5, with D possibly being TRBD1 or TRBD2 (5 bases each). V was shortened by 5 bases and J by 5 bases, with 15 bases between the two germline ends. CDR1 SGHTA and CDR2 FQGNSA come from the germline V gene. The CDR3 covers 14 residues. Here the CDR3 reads CASSTTGRRETQYF. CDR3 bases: TGTGCCAGCAGCACGACGGGACGCCGGGAGACCCAGTACTTC.

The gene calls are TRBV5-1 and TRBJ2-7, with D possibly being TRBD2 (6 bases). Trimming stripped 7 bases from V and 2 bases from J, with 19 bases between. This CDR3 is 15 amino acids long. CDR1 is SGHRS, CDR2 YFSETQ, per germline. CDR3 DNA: TGCGCCAGCTCCCCTGACGGGGGTGTCGCCTACGAGCAGTACTTC. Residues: CASSPDGGVAYEQYF.

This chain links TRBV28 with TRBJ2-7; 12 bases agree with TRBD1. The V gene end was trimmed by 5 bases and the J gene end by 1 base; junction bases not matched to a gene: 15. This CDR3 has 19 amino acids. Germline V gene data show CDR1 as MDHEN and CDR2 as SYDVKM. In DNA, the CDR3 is TGTGCCAGCAGTCCTCCCGGGACAGGGGGCTTTGGGATTTCCTACGAGCAGTACTTC. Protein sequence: CASSPPGTGGFGISYEQYF. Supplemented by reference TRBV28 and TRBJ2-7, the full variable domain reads DVKVTQSSRYLVKRTGEKVFLECVQDMDHENMFWYRQDPGLGLRLIYFSYDVKMKEKGDIPEGYSVSREKKERFSLILESASTNQTSMYLCASSPPGTGGFGISYEQYFGPGTRLTVT.

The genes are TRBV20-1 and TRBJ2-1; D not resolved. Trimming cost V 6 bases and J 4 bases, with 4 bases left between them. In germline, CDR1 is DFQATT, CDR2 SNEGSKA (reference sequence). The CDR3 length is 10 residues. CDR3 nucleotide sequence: TGCAGTGCACTGTACAATGAGCAGTTCTTC. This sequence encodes CSALYNEQFF.

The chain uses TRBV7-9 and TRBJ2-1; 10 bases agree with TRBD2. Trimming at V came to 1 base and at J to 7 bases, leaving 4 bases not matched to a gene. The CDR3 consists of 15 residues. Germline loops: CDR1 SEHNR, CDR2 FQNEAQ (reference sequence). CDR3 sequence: CASSLVAGGRNEQFF. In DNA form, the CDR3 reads TGTGCCAGCAGCTTAGTAGCGGGGGGTAGGAATGAGCAGTTCTTC.